This is a list of T cell receptor beta chains from one sample in a study of T-cell reconstitution after alpha-beta-depleted transplantation in children. Each CDR3 protein is one row after TCRdb ran MiXCR on the PCR reads. The table lists some 450,000 distinct CDR3 sequences, 43% of them singletons, with approximately 25% in the top ten. This specimen was PBMCs, taken before TCRalphabeta/CD19-depleted stem cell transplant. These receptors all stem from a girl aged 2-10 years with aplastic anemia, due to receive a stem cell transplant. CDR3s include the opening cysteine and the closing phenylalanine or tryptophan. A D gene is named only where the DNA matches it firmly. Rows may omit the clone size; those that give it use once, few, many or a size class.

V gene	D gene	J gene	clone size	CDR3 DNA	CDR3 protein
TRBV5-1	.	TRBJ2-3	many	TGCGCCAGCAGCTTGGGAACGGCCCGCACAGATACGCAGTATTTT	CASSLGTARTDTQYF
TRBV27	TRBD2	TRBJ2-2	.	TGTGCCAGCAGCCAACTAGCGATCGCTATCACCGGGGAGCTGTTTTTT	CASSQLAIAITGELFF
TRBV20-1	.	TRBJ1-2	.	TGCAGTGCTAGAGACCAGGGAAGGGGCTACACCTTC	CSARDQGRGYTF
TRBV4-2	.	TRBJ1-4	many	TGTGCCAGCAGCCAGGGCCCTGGGGCGAACGAAAAACTGTTTTTT	CASSQGPGANEKLFF
TRBV3-1	TRBD2	TRBJ2-1	.	TGTGCCAGCAGCCAAGTTGGGGGACTAGTTTCGGATGAGCAGTTCTTC	CASSQVGGLVSDEQFF
TRBV6-6	.	TRBJ2-1	many	TGTGCCAGCAGGGGTAGGGGGGACAATGAGCAGTTCTTC	CASRGRGDNEQFF
TRBV6-1	TRBD1	TRBJ1-2	.	TGTGCCAGCAGGGGCAGGGGGTATGTCTGGTATGGCTACACCTTC	CASRGRGYVWYGYTF
TRBV27	TRBD1	TRBJ2-6	few	TGTGCCAGCAGTCGGACAGGGGTAAGCTCTGGGGCCAACGTCCTGACTTTC	CASSRTGVSSGANVLTF
TRBV7-9	.	TRBJ2-7	.	TGTGCCAGCAGCTTAGCCTACCGACCGGTTAGGGGCTACGAGCAGTACTTC	CASSLAYRPVRGYEQYF
TRBV28	.	TRBJ2-2	.	TGTGCCAGCAGCCCCCGGGGGCTAGAAGCCGGGGAGCTGTTTTTT	CASSPRGLEAGELFF
TRBV5-1	TRBD1	TRBJ2-6	many	TGCGCCAGCAGCTCAGACAGGGCTTCCGGCTCTGGGGCCAACGTCCTGACTTTC	CASSSDRASGSGANVLTF
TRBV27	.	TRBJ1-2	many	TGTGCCAGCAGTTTCAGGGACTTGGATGGCTACACCTTC	CASSFRDLDGYTF
TRBV7-2	TRBD1	TRBJ2-7	few	TGTGCCAGCAGCCTACTATTCCCGGGACAGGGTTTCTACGAGCAGTACTTC	CASSLLFPGQGFYEQYF
TRBV7-2	.	TRBJ1-3	.	TGTGCCAGCAGCTCCTCCCCCTCTGGAAACACCATATATTTT	CASSSSPSGNTIYF
TRBV2	TRBD2	TRBJ2-3	.	TGTGCCAGCATGCTAGCGGGAATTACAGATACGCAGTATTTT	CASMLAGITDTQYF
TRBV12-3/TRBV12-4	.	TRBJ2-2	many	TGTGCCAGCAGGCGGACAGCGAACACCGGGGAGCTGTTTTTT	CASRRTANTGELFF
TRBV14	.	TRBJ1-2	.	TGTGCCAGCAGCCAAGACAGGCGAAAGTGGGAATATGGCTACACCTTC	CASSQDRRKWEYGYTF
TRBV6-2/TRBV6-3	TRBD2	TRBJ2-2	.	TGTGCCAGCAAAAGCGGGGGGGCCACCGGGGAGCTGTTTTTT	CASKSGGATGELFF
TRBV5-1	TRBD2	TRBJ2-1	few	TGCGCCAGCACCCCGACTAGCGGGAGACTTTACAATGAGCAGTTCTTC	CASTPTSGRLYNEQFF
TRBV7-3	TRBD1	TRBJ1-1	few	TGTGCCAGCAGCTGGGGACAGGGAACTGAAGCTTTCTTT	CASSWGQGTEAFF
TRBV11-2	TRBD2	TRBJ2-3	once	TGTGCCAGCAGCTTGGGACTAGCGGGGCAACACACAGATACGCAGTATTTT	CASSLGLAGQHTDTQYF
TRBV29-1	TRBD2	TRBJ2-7	many	TGCAGCGCCTCCCTCCCGGCGGGAGGCGCCTACGAGCAGTACTTC	CSASLPAGGAYEQYF
TRBV6-1	.	TRBJ1-2	.	TGTGCCAGCAGTGAACAGGGACATGGCTACACCTTC	CASSEQGHGYTF
TRBV20-1	TRBD2	TRBJ2-3	.	TGCAGTGCTATAGCGGGGGAATCCTCCACAGATACGCAGTATTTT	CSAIAGESSTDTQYF
TRBV12-3/TRBV12-4	.	TRBJ1-2	.	TGTGCCAGCAGCCTGGACAGTTACTATGGTTACACCTTC	CASSLDSYYGYTF
TRBV7-6	.	TRBJ2-7	.	TGTGCCCTCTATGGACACAGGGCCTACGAGCAGTACTTC	CALYGHRAYEQYF
TRBV7-9	TRBD1	TRBJ1-3	.	TGTGCCAGCAGCCTTCGGACAGGGCCCTCTGGAAACACCATATATTTT	CASSLRTGPSGNTIYF
TRBV5-6	TRBD1	TRBJ2-3	.	TGTGCCAGCAGCTCCGGACAGGGGGTAGATACGCTGTATTTT	CASSSGQGVDTLYF
TRBV20-1	TRBD1	TRBJ2-7	.	TGCAGTGCTTCCGGGACAGGGAGTAACGAGCAGTACTTC	CSASGTGSNEQYF
TRBV5-1	.	TRBJ2-5	.	TGCGCCAGCAGCTTGGGGCCGGTTGGGTCGGAGACCCAGTACTTC	CASSLGPVGSETQYF
TRBV5-5	TRBD1	TRBJ2-2	many	TGTGCCAGCAGGACAGGGAGCCCCGCACGCGGGGAGCTGTTTTTT	CASRTGSPARGELFF
TRBV20-1	TRBD2	TRBJ2-7	many	TGCAGTGCACCACTAGCGGGAGCAGGCGAGCAGTACTTC	CSAPLAGAGEQYF
TRBV19	.	TRBJ2-5	few	TGTGCCAGTAGTATACACGGGGAAGAGACCCAGTACTTC	CASSIHGEETQYF
TRBV20-1	TRBD1	TRBJ2-6	.	TGCAGTGCTGTTACGACAGGGGGCACCCTCTCTGGGGCCAACGTCCTGACTTTC	CSAVTTGGTLSGANVLTF
TRBV19	TRBD2	TRBJ2-7	.	TGTGCCAGTAGTATAAGGACTAGCGGGAGTCGGTACGAGCAGTACTTC	CASSIRTSGSRYEQYF
TRBV6-6	.	TRBJ2-5	medium-sized	TGTGCCAGCAGCAACGTCGGGGGACAAGAGACCCAGTACTTC	CASSNVGGQETQYF
TRBV5-1	.	TRBJ1-2	many	TGCGCCAGCAGCTTGGTGAACAGTGTCTATGGCTACACCTTC	CASSLVNSVYGYTF
TRBV20-1	.	TRBJ1-2	.	TGCAGTGCTAGAGATGAACTGAACTATGGCTACACCTTC	CSARDELNYGYTF
TRBV28	.	TRBJ2-5	many	TGTGCCAGCAGGTTCTTTAGGTACCAAGAGACCCAGTACTTC	CASRFFRYQETQYF
TRBV5-1	TRBD1	TRBJ2-7	.	TGCGCCAGCAGCTCAGGGGGAATAACCTACGAGCAGTACTTC	CASSSGGITYEQYF
TRBV7-4	.	TRBJ1-5	few	TGTGCCAGCAGCTTTGGGGGGACCAGGGGTTGGCAGCCCCAGCATTTT	CASSFGGTRGWQPQHF
TRBV7-3	.	TRBJ2-5	many	TGTGCCAGCAGCTTAAATGGGGGAGAGACCCAGTACTTC	CASSLNGGETQYF
TRBV19	.	TRBJ2-1	.	TGTGCCAGTAGTATCGGCAGGGGAGATGAGCAGTTCTTC	CASSIGRGDEQFF
TRBV5-1	.	TRBJ2-1	.	TGCACCAGCAGCAGCCGGGACTACAATGAGCAGTTCTTC	CTSSSRDYNEQFF
TRBV4-3	.	TRBJ2-7	many	TGCGCCAGCAGCCAAGATCCCCACTCCTACGAGCAGTACTTC	CASSQDPHSYEQYF
TRBV20-1	.	TRBJ2-4	many	TGCAGTGTCACGGAAGGGATAGCCAAAAACATTCAGTACTTC	CSVTEGIAKNIQYF
TRBV11-1	.	TRBJ1-5	.	TGTGCCAGCAGCCTGGGGGCGAGTCAGCCCCAGCATTTT	CASSLGASQPQHF
TRBV7-9	.	TRBJ2-1	.	TGTGCCAGCAGCAAATCACTGGTGCAGTTCTTC	CASSKSLVQFF
TRBV9	.	TRBJ2-3	.	TGTGCCAGCAGCGTAGGACGCACAGATACGCAGTATTTT	CASSVGRTDTQYF
TRBV12-3/TRBV12-4	.	TRBJ1-1	many	TGTGCCAGCATTCCTAGGGTGGGGTACACTGAAGCTTTCTTT	CASIPRVGYTEAFF
TRBV7-2	.	TRBJ1-1	.	TGTGCCAGCAGCTTTAATGTGAACACTGAAGCTTTCTTT	CASSFNVNTEAFF